This T cell receptor (beta chain) derives from a study of a mutant IDH1 vaccine in newly diagnosed glioma. Germline V gene sequence: CDR1 LGHNA, CDR2 YNFKEQ. The CDR3 is 16 amino acids. V was cut by 0 bases and J by 3 bases, with 14 bases left in between. The time point was: week 47, end of study. The study gave 300 ug of mutant IDH1 20-mer peptide per vaccine dose, with topical imiquimod. A word on this clone: Antigen: not known.

The method was immunoSEQ multiplex PCR; TCRdb's version includes in-frame clones alone and lacks a portion of them. The repertoire includes roughly 25,000 clones, around 80% of them detected once, and 3% to 4% sits in the top ten. This sequence originates from a man in his forties with glioma. Some clones in this sample may be carry-over from other donors' samples. Sequenced material: PBMCs, taken from a glioma patient whose treatment included an IDH1 peptide vaccine. V and J are TRBV4-2 and TRBJ2-5; no firm D call. The CDR3 loop reads CASSQEAGRREETQYF. The CDR3 nucleotides read TGTGCCAGCAGCCAAGAAGCTGGACGGAGAGAAGAGACCCAGTACTTC.